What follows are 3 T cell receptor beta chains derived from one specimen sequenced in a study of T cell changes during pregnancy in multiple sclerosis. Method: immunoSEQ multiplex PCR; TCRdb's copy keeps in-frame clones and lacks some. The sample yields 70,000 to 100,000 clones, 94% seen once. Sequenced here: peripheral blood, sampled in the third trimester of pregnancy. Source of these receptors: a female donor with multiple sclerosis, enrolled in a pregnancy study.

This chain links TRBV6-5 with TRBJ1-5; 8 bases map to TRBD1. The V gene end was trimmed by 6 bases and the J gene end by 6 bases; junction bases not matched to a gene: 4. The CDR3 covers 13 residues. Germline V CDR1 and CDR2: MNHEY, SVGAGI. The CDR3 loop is CASRPQGGQPQHF. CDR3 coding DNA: TGTGCCAGCAGACCACAGGGGGGTCAGCCCCAGCATTTT.

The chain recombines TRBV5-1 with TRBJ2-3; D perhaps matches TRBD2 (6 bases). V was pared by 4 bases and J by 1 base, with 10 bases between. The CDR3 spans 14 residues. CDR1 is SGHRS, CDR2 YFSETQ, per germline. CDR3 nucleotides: TGCGCCAGCAGCAGTGGGGAGGGCACAGATACGCAGTATTTT. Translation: CASSSGEGTDTQYF. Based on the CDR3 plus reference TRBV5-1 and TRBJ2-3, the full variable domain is KAGVTQTPRYLIKTRGQQVTLSCSPISGHRSVSWYQQTPGQGLQFLFEYFSETQRNKGNFPGRFSGRQFSNSRSEMNVSTLELGDSALYLCASSSGEGTDTQYFGPGTRLTVL.

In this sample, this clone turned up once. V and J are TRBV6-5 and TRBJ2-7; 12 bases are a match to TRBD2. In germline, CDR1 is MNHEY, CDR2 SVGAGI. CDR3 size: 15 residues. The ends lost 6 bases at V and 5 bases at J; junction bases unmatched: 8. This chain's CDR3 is CASRTSGSVRDEQYF. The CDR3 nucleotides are TGTGCCAGCAGGACTAGCGGGAGTGTGAGGGACGAGCAGTACTTC.